This section outlines one T cell receptor (beta chain) sequence together with its context. Its antigen is as yet unknown. The V gene lost 2 bases and the J gene lost 7 bases, with 15 bases spanning the gap. Germline assignment: CDR1 SGHTA and CDR2 FQGNSA. This CDR3 has 15 amino acids. This sample stems from a study of CD8 T cells in ankylosing spondylitis. Whole-study findings and limits: One TCR beta motif, made up of roughly 8 highly homologous variants, appeared characteristic of ankylosing spondylitis blood. Reportedly, matched ankylosing spondylitis synovial fluid was significantly enriched for disease-linked clones.

Molecular-barcoded quantitative 5'-RACE produced these TCR beta libraries. TCRdb reprocessed the 5' RACE reads with MiXCR, giving one entry per CDR3 protein. The sample includes 350,000 or so distinct CDR3 sequences, 7% to 9% of them seen just once. The sequenced sample consisted of blood, either unsorted or a sorted T cell fraction (not recorded which). V usage is TRBV7-2 and J usage is TRBJ2-1, with TRBD2 as a possible D gene (6 bases). This receptor was taken from a male donor with ankylosing spondylitis. In nucleotides, the CDR3 is TGTGCCAGCAGCTTAAAATATATCGCGGGGAATGAGCAGTTCTTC. Its translation is CASSLKYIAGNEQFF.